The clone carrying this T cell receptor (beta chain) showed up just once. The record originates from a study of T cell repertoires in MIS-A myocarditis. CDR1 and CDR2 from the germline V gene are LGHNA and YNFKEQ. V was clipped by 5 bases and J by 4 bases; unmatched bases: 16. The CDR3 is 18 residues long. Sequenced by immunoSEQ multiplex PCR; TCRdb stores in-frame clones only, minus some. The sample has roughly 10,000 clones; approximately 83% are singletons. What was sequenced was right ventricle heart tissue obtained at autopsy. V and J are TRBV4-2 and TRBJ2-7, with TRBD2 matching 11 bases. This clonotype was sampled from a man between 18 and 29 years old with fulminant myocarditis from multisystem inflammatory syndrome in adults (MIS-A) after COVID-19. CDR3 region: CASSTELAGGVQVYEQYF. In DNA, the CDR3 is TGTGCCAGCAGCACCGAGCTAGCGGGAGGAGTTCAGGTTTACGAGCAGTACTTC.